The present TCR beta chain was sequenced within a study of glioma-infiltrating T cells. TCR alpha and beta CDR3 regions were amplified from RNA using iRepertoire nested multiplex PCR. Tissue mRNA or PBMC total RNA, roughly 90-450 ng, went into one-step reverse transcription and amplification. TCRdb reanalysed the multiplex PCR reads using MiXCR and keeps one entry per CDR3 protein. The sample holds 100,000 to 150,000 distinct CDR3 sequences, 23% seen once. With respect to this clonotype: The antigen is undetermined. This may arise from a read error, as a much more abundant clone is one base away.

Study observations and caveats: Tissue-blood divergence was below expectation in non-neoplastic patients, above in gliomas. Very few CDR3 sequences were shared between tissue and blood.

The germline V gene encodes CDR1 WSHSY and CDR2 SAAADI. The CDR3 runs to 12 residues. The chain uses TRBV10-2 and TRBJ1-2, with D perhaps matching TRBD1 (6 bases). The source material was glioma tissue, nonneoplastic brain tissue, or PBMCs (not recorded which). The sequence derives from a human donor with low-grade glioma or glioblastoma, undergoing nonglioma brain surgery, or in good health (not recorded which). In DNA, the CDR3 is TGTGCCACCGCAGGGGACTACTATGGCTACACCTTC. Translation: CATAGDYYGYTF.